The 11 T cell receptor beta chains given below trace back to one sample, sequenced in a study of shared clonotypes between healthy human individuals. The table came from immunoSEQ multiplex PCR; TCRdb's copy has only in-frame clones and leaves some out. Of 600,000 to 700,000 clones detected, around 73% appear once; the ten largest clones hold around 1.8%. What was sequenced was memory CD4+ T cells sorted from blood. The subset was: CD45RA-negative fraction. These receptors were obtained from a woman under 40 in good health.

J is TRBJ2-5 and V is TRBV2; D uncertain. The germline V and J ends were trimmed by 8 bases and 2 bases, with 12 bases remaining between them. Germline CDR1 is SNHLY and CDR2 is FYNNEI. CDR3 length equals 13 residues. CDR3 in amino acids: CASGLGVQETQYF. The CDR3 bases are TGTGCCAGCGGTCTAGGAGTGCAAGAGACCCAGTACTTC.

As concerns this clone: Other DNA sequences from this sample encode an identical CDR3 as well. The chain employs TRBV7-9 and TRBJ1-1; tentative D call: TRBD1 (5 bases). Trimming cost V 1 base and J 5 bases, with 8 bases left between them. Germline V gene sequence: CDR1 SEHNR, CDR2 FQNEAQ (reference sequence). CDR3 length: 13 residues. The CDR3 nucleotides are TGTGCCAGCAGCTTAGTGGGGGAGACTGAAGCTTTCTTT. It translates to CASSLVGETEAFF.

The rearrangement joins TRBV7-2 to TRBJ1-3; D perhaps matches TRBD1 (5 bases). Trimming removed 5 bases at V and 4 bases at J, with 18 bases between. The CDR3 has 16 amino acids. The germline gives CDR1 SGHTA, CDR2 FQGNSA. This CDR3 reads CASSQWGSSMGNTIYF. The CDR3 region has the DNA TGTGCCAGCAGCCAATGGGGCTCTTCGATGGGAAACACCATATATTTT.

The V and J genes are TRBV6-5 and TRBJ1-1; D perhaps matches TRBD1 (6 bases). CDR1 and CDR2 (germline): MNHEY, SVGAGI. V was cut by 5 bases and J by 6 bases, with 19 bases left in between. This CDR3 comprises 15 residues. The chain's CDR3 is CASSKNLEGDAEAFF. The CDR3 nucleotides read TGTGCCAGCAGTAAGAACCTCGAGGGGGACGCTGAAGCTTTCTTT.

The table lists this clone with many counts. The chain couples TRBV11-2 to TRBJ2-7; D remains unclear. Trimming removed 0 bases at V and 5 bases at J, with 11 bases between. The length of the CDR3 is 14 residues. Germline V gene sequence: CDR1 SGHAT, CDR2 FQNNGV. CDR3 residues: CASSLEFSRHEQYF. DNA for the CDR3: TGTGCCAGCAGCTTAGAGTTTAGCCGGCACGAGCAGTACTTC. Filled out from reference TRBV11-2 and TRBJ2-7, the complete variable domain reads EAGVAQSPRYKIIEKRQSVAFWCNPISGHATLYWYQQILGQGPKLLIQFQNNGVVDDSQLPKDRFSAERLKGVDSTLKIQPAKLEDSAVYLCASSLEFSRHEQYFGPGTRLTVT.

This clone was seen more than once but under ten times. The chain carries TRBV7-9 and TRBJ2-5, with D possibly TRBD1 on 6 matching bases. The CDR3 spans 15 residues. The V and J ends lost 6 bases and 5 bases respectively, with 19 bases between them. Germline V gene lookup returns CDR1 SEHNR and CDR2 FQNEAQ (reference sequence). This CDR3 is CASSLLLQGRETQYF. The CDR3 nucleotides are TGTGCCAGCAGTCTCCTATTACAGGGAAGGGAGACCCAGTACTTC.

This chain uses TRBV10-3 with TRBJ2-3, with 10 bases aligning to TRBD2. CDR1 is ENHRY, CDR2 SYGVKD, per germline. V dropped 6 bases and J dropped 3; count of bases not matched to a gene: 18. This CDR3 has 19 residues. The DNA for the CDR3 is TGTGCCATCAGCAGACTTTTTCCGGGACTAGCGCAAAAGACAGATACGCAGTATTTT. The encoded protein is CAISRLFPGLAQKTDTQYF.

This clone has just one count. The sample holds other DNA sequences that translate to the same CDR3. For the CDR3, the DNA is TGTGCCAGCAGCTTAGAGGGAGACGGCTACACCTTC. This gives the protein CASSLEGDGYTF. The chain is built from TRBV11-2 and TRBJ1-2, with D unclear. Germline values: CDR1 SGHAT, CDR2 FQNNGV. Trimming stripped 0 bases from V and 8 bases from J, with 7 bases between. The CDR3 has 12 amino acids. The full variable domain, its missing parts supplied by reference TRBV11-2 and TRBJ1-2, is EAGVAQSPRYKIIEKRQSVAFWCNPISGHATLYWYQQILGQGPKLLIQFQNNGVVDDSQLPKDRFSAERLKGVDSTLKIQPAKLEDSAVYLCASSLEGDGYTFGSGTRLTVV.

Of note for this clone: Other nucleotide sequences in the sample specify the same CDR3. The gene calls are TRBV27 and TRBJ2-7, with 8 bases fitting TRBD1. V was clipped by 1 base and J by 4 bases; unmatched bases: 3. CDR1 is MNHEY, CDR2 SMNVEV, per germline (reference sequence). The length of the CDR3 is 14 residues. The CDR3 reads CASSLFRTGYEQYF. The CDR3 DNA sequence: TGTGCCAGCAGTTTATTCCGGACAGGGTACGAGCAGTACTTC.

The CDR3 sequence: CASSEREVTTEAFF. As DNA, the CDR3 is TGTGCCAGCAGTGAAAGGGAGGTTACAACTGAAGCTTTCTTT. V gene TRBV6-1 combines with J gene TRBJ1-1; D is ambiguous. The CDR3 length is 14 residues. In germline, CDR1 is MNHNS, CDR2 SASEGT. V lost 2 bases, J lost 5 bases, and 12 bases lay in between.

The V and J genes are TRBV6-1 and TRBJ2-3; 10 bases match TRBD1. Unmatched junction bases numbered 7, after V lost 8 bases and J lost 2 bases. CDR3 length: 15 residues. Germline assignment: CDR1 MNHNS and CDR2 SASEGT. The CDR3 DNA sequence: TGTGCCAGCCTTGCCGGGACAGGGGACACAGATACGCAGTATTTT. Translation: CASLAGTGDTDTQYF.